These T cell receptor beta chains were read from a single sample in a study of human T cells and chemical hapten exposure. TCRdb independently ran MiXCR on the RACE reads; one entry per CDR3 protein. The sample holds roughly 42,000 distinct CDR3 sequences; 9.5% to 10% are singletons and the top ten take 11% to 15%. Sequencing was performed on whole blood, taken in connection with sensitization to the hapten diphenylcyclopropenone (DPC). These receptors originate from a woman aged 25 to 45 with alopecia areata. Some clones in this sample may be carry-over from other donors' samples. Both conserved end residues are part of each CDR3. Fields, in order: CDR3 protein, CDR3 DNA, V gene, J gene, D gene, clone size. The D gene is left open where the match is weak. Size is omitted from some rows. Given values are once, few, many or a class for expanded clones.

CDR3 protein: CASSLGTTGTYNEQFF
CDR3 DNA: TGTGCCAGCAGCTTAGGAACTACAGGGACCTACAATGAGCAGTTCTTC
V gene: TRBV7-9
J gene: TRBJ2-1
D gene: -
clone size: -

CDR3 protein: CASSPRDGENNEQFF
CDR3 DNA: TGTGCCAGCAGCCCGCGGGACGGAGAAAACAATGAGCAGTTCTTC
V gene: TRBV5-4
J gene: TRBJ2-1
D gene: -
clone size: -

CDR3 protein: CASSLRGAQNFLNTEAFF
CDR3 DNA: TGTGCCAGCAGCTTGAGGGGGGCGCAAAACTTTTTGAACACTGAAGCTTTCTTT
V gene: TRBV7-2
J gene: TRBJ1-1
D gene: -
clone size: once

CDR3 protein: CASRLTLNTEAFF
CDR3 DNA: TGTGCCAGCAGACTTACACTGAACACTGAAGCTTTCTTT
V gene: TRBV7-3
J gene: TRBJ1-1
D gene: -
clone size: many

CDR3 protein: CASSRDRQETQYF
CDR3 DNA: TGCGCCAGCAGCCGGGACAGACAAGAGACCCAGTACTTC
V gene: TRBV4-3
J gene: TRBJ2-5
D gene: TRBD1
clone size: few

CDR3 protein: CATSPAMGQRLTRANTGELFF
CDR3 DNA: TGTGCCACCAGTCCTGCAATGGGACAGAGGTTAACCCGAGCGAACACCGGGGAGCTGTTTTTT
V gene: TRBV24-1
J gene: TRBJ2-2
D gene: TRBD1
clone size: -

CDR3 protein: CSARDAVQANYGYTF
CDR3 DNA: TGCAGTGCTAGAGATGCCGTTCAGGCCAACTATGGCTACACCTTC
V gene: TRBV20-1
J gene: TRBJ1-2
D gene: -
clone size: many

CDR3 protein: CSVEWVAGELFF
CDR3 DNA: TGCAGCGTTGAGTGGGTTGCCGGGGAGCTGTTTTTT
V gene: TRBV29-1
J gene: TRBJ2-2
D gene: -
clone size: few

CDR3 protein: CASSARAQMNTEAFF
CDR3 DNA: TGTGCCAGCAGCGCCCGAGCACAAATGAACACTGAAGCTTTCTTT
V gene: TRBV9
J gene: TRBJ1-1
D gene: -
clone size: few

CDR3 protein: CAVSVRGGTEAFF
CDR3 DNA: TGTGCCGTAAGCGTCCGGGGGGGCACTGAAGCTTTCTTT
V gene: TRBV25-1
J gene: TRBJ1-1
D gene: -
clone size: few

CDR3 protein: CASSGSRDTQYF
CDR3 DNA: TGTGCCAGCAGCGGGTCGAGAGATACGCAGTATTTT
V gene: TRBV11-1
J gene: TRBJ2-3
D gene: -
clone size: -

CDR3 protein: CASSSRTGGIEKLFF
CDR3 DNA: TGTGCCAGCAGCTCCCGGACAGGGGGGATTGAAAAACTGTTTTTT
V gene: TRBV5-6
J gene: TRBJ1-4
D gene: TRBD1
clone size: many

CDR3 protein: CAISESTGSWYEQFF
CDR3 DNA: TGTGCCATCAGTGAGTCCACAGGGAGTTGGTATGAGCAGTTCTTC
V gene: TRBV10-3
J gene: TRBJ2-1
D gene: -
clone size: few

CDR3 protein: CASSPSSGGIQETQYF
CDR3 DNA: TGTGCCAGCTCCCCGTCTAGCGGGGGTATTCAAGAGACCCAGTACTTC
V gene: TRBV27
J gene: TRBJ2-5
D gene: TRBD2
clone size: many

CDR3 protein: CASRGWLALADTQYF
CDR3 DNA: TGTGCCAGCAGGGGCTGGCTAGCTCTTGCAGATACGCAGTATTTT
V gene: TRBV6-1
J gene: TRBJ2-3
D gene: -
clone size: -

CDR3 protein: CASSLGRNNQPQHF
CDR3 DNA: TGTGCCAGCAGCTTAGGACGGAACAATCAGCCCCAGCATTTT
V gene: TRBV7-2
J gene: TRBJ1-5
D gene: -
clone size: many

CDR3 protein: CASMARGGNEQYF
CDR3 DNA: TGTGCCAGCATGGCGCGGGGGGGCAACGAGCAGTACTTC
V gene: TRBV12-3/TRBV12-4
J gene: TRBJ2-7
D gene: TRBD2
clone size: -

CDR3 protein: CASTSRGANVLTF
CDR3 DNA: TGTGCCAGCACCTCTAGGGGGGCCAACGTCCTGACTTTC
V gene: TRBV12-3/TRBV12-4
J gene: TRBJ2-6
D gene: -
clone size: few

CDR3 protein: CASSFQDSSYEQYF
CDR3 DNA: TGCGCCAGCAGCTTCCAGGACAGCTCCTACGAGCAGTACTTC
V gene: TRBV5-1
J gene: TRBJ2-7
D gene: -
clone size: many

CDR3 protein: CASSQGRTGATEAFF
CDR3 DNA: TGTGCCAGCAGCCAAGGGAGGACGGGGGCCACTGAAGCTTTCTTT
V gene: TRBV3-1
J gene: TRBJ1-1
D gene: -
clone size: few

CDR3 protein: CASSTGTLSTDTQYF
CDR3 DNA: TGTGCCAGCAGCACCGGGACACTTAGCACAGATACGCAGTATTTT
V gene: TRBV7-2
J gene: TRBJ2-3
D gene: -
clone size: many

CDR3 protein: CASSLGRGRHGYTF
CDR3 DNA: TGTGCCAGCAGTTTGGGCAGGGGGCGGCATGGCTACACCTTC
V gene: TRBV12-3/TRBV12-4
J gene: TRBJ1-2
D gene: TRBD1
clone size: many

CDR3 protein: CASSPAEGSSEQFF
CDR3 DNA: TGTGCCAGCAGCCCTGCAGAAGGGTCCTCGGAGCAGTTCTTC
V gene: TRBV7-8
J gene: TRBJ2-1
D gene: -
clone size: few

CDR3 protein: CSGPINTEAFF
CDR3 DNA: TGCAGTGGTCCGATAAACACTGAAGCTTTCTTT
V gene: TRBV20-1
J gene: TRBJ1-1
D gene: -
clone size: few

CDR3 protein: CASSQVGGLTEAFF
CDR3 DNA: TGCGCCAGCAGCCAAGTGGGGGGCCTAACTGAAGCTTTCTTT
V gene: TRBV4-3
J gene: TRBJ1-1
D gene: -
clone size: few

CDR3 protein: CASSLTSGYSYEQYF
CDR3 DNA: TGTGCCAGCAGTCTAACTAGCGGCTACTCCTACGAGCAGTACTTC
V gene: TRBV6-2/TRBV6-3
J gene: TRBJ2-7
D gene: TRBD2
clone size: -

CDR3 protein: CASSSRQGASNQPQHF
CDR3 DNA: TGTGCCAGCAGCTCTAGACAGGGGGCGAGCAATCAGCCCCAGCATTTT
V gene: TRBV7-8
J gene: TRBJ1-5
D gene: TRBD1
clone size: few

CDR3 protein: CASSYRDRVTYEQYF
CDR3 DNA: TGTGCCAGCAGCTACCGGGACAGGGTTACCTACGAGCAGTACTTC
V gene: TRBV5-6
J gene: TRBJ2-7
D gene: TRBD1
clone size: few

CDR3 protein: CSARTSGGAVETQYF
CDR3 DNA: TGCAGTGCTAGGACTAGCGGGGGGGCTGTGGAGACCCAGTACTTC
V gene: TRBV20-1
J gene: TRBJ2-5
D gene: TRBD2
clone size: -

CDR3 protein: CASSHPGNPSTDTQYF
CDR3 DNA: TGTGCCAGTAGTCACCCGGGGAACCCGAGCACAGATACGCAGTATTTT
V gene: TRBV19
J gene: TRBJ2-3
D gene: -
clone size: -

CDR3 protein: CTAGTVNTGELFF
CDR3 DNA: TGCACAGCCGGGACAGTTAACACCGGGGAGCTGTTTTTT
V gene: TRBV29-1
J gene: TRBJ2-2
D gene: TRBD1
clone size: -

CDR3 protein: CASSPGPNTKQYF
CDR3 DNA: TGCGCCAGCAGCCCGGGACCGAATACGAAGCAGTACTTC
V gene: TRBV5-1
J gene: TRBJ2-7
D gene: -
clone size: many

CDR3 protein: CASSLLFKGGYEQYF
CDR3 DNA: TGTGCCAGCAGCTTACTTTTTAAGGGGGGTTACGAGCAGTACTTC
V gene: TRBV7-6
J gene: TRBJ2-7
D gene: -
clone size: few

CDR3 protein: CASSPPRQGYGYTF
CDR3 DNA: TGTGCCAGCTCACCACCGAGACAGGGCTATGGCTACACCTTC
V gene: TRBV18
J gene: TRBJ1-2
D gene: TRBD1
clone size: many

CDR3 protein: CASSVGAGRETQYF
CDR3 DNA: TGTGCCAGCAGCGTAGGAGCGGGGAGAGAGACCCAGTACTTC
V gene: TRBV9
J gene: TRBJ2-5
D gene: TRBD2
clone size: many

CDR3 protein: CASSLTPSGGASGYTF
CDR3 DNA: TGTGCCAGCAGTTTAACCCCGTCAGGGGGCGCGAGTGGCTACACCTTC
V gene: TRBV12-3/TRBV12-4
J gene: TRBJ1-2
D gene: TRBD1
clone size: -

CDR3 protein: CSAREAETGGHEQFF
CDR3 DNA: TGCAGTGCTAGAGAGGCGGAGACAGGGGGCCATGAGCAGTTCTTC
V gene: TRBV20-1
J gene: TRBJ2-1
D gene: TRBD1
clone size: many

CDR3 protein: CASSLGDRGYGYTF
CDR3 DNA: TGTGCCAGCAGCTTAGGGGACAGGGGCTATGGCTACACCTTC
V gene: TRBV7-9
J gene: TRBJ1-2
D gene: TRBD1
clone size: many

CDR3 protein: CASSPKQGSSNQPQHF
CDR3 DNA: TGCGCCAGCAGTCCAAAACAGGGGAGCAGCAATCAGCCCCAGCATTTT
V gene: TRBV23-1
J gene: TRBJ1-5
D gene: TRBD1
clone size: few

CDR3 protein: CASRALVSNSPLHF
CDR3 DNA: TGTGCCAGCAGGGCCCTGGTGTCTAATTCACCCCTCCACTTT
V gene: TRBV6-6
J gene: TRBJ1-6
D gene: -
clone size: -

CDR3 protein: CASSSGAEETQYF
CDR3 DNA: TGCGCCAGCAGCTCCGGGGCAGAGGAGACCCAGTACTTC
V gene: TRBV5-1
J gene: TRBJ2-5
D gene: -
clone size: -

CDR3 protein: CAISGGSQETQYF
CDR3 DNA: TGTGCCATCTCCGGGGGTTCGCAAGAGACCCAGTACTTC
V gene: TRBV10-3
J gene: TRBJ2-5
D gene: -
clone size: -

CDR3 protein: CASSLAGVDSPLHF
CDR3 DNA: TGTGCCAGCAGTTTGGCGGGAGTGGATTCACCCCTCCACTTT
V gene: TRBV12-3/TRBV12-4
J gene: TRBJ1-6
D gene: -
clone size: many